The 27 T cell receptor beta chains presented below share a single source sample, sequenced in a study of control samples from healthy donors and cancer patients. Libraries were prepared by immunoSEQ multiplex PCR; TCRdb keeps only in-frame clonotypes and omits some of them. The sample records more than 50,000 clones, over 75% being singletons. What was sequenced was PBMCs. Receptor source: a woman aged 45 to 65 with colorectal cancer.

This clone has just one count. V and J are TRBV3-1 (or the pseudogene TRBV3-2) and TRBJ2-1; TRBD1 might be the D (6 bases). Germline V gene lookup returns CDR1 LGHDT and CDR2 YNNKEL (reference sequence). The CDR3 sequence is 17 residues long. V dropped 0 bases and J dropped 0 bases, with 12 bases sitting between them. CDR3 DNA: TGTGCCAGCAGCCAAGATCTAGGGGGTCTCTCCTACAATGAGCAGTTCTTC. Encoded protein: CASSQDLGGLSYNEQFF.

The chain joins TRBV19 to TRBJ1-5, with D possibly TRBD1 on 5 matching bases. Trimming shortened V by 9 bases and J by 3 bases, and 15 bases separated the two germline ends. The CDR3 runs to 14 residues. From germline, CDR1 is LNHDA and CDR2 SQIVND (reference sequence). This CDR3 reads CASTTGDPNQPQHF. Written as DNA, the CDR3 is TGTGCCAGCACTACCGGGGACCCCAATCAGCCCCAGCATTTT.

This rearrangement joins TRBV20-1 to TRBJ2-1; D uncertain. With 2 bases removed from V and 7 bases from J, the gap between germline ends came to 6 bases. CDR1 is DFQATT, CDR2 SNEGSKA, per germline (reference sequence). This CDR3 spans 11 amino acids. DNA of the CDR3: TGCAGTGCTAGATTCAGGAATGAGCAGTTCTTC. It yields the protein CSARFRNEQFF.

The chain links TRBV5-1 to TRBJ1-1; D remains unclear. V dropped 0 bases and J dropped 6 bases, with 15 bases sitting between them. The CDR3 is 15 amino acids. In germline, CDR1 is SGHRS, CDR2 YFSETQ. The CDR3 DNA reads TGCGCCAGCAGCTTGGCCGTTTCTAGGCCCGCTGAAGCTTTCTTT. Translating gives CASSLAVSRPAEAFF.

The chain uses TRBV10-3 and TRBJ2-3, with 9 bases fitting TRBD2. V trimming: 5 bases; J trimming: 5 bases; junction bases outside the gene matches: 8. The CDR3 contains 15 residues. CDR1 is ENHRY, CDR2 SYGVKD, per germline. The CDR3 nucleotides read TGTGCCATCAGTAGCGCGGGGGGGACCAGAGATACGCAGTATTTT. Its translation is CAISSAGGTRDTQYF.

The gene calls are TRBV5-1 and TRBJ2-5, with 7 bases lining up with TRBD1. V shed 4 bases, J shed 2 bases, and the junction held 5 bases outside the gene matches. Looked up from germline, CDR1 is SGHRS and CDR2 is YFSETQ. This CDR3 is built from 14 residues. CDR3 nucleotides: TGCGCCAGCAGCGACCACAGGGGACAAGAGACCCAGTACTTC. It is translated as CASSDHRGQETQYF. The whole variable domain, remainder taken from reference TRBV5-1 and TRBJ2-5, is KAGVTQTPRYLIKTRGQQVTLSCSPISGHRSVSWYQQTPGQGLQFLFEYFSETQRNKGNFPGRFSGRQFSNSRSEMNVSTLELGDSALYLCASSDHRGQETQYFGPGTRLLVL.

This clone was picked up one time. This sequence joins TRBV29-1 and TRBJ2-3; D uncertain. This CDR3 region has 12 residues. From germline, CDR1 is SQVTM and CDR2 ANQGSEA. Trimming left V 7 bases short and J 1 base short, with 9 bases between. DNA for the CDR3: TGCAGCGACAACCAGGGCACAGATACGCAGTATTTT. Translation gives CSDNQGTDTQYF.

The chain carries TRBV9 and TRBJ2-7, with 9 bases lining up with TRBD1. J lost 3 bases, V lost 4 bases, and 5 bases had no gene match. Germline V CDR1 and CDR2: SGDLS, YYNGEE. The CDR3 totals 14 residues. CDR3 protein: CASSFGDRDYEQYF. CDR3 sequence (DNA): TGTGCCAGCAGCTTCGGGGACAGGGACTACGAGCAGTACTTC.

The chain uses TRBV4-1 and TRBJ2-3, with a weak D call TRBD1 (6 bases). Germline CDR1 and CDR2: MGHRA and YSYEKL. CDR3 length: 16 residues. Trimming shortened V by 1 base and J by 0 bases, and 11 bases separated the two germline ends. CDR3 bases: TGCGCCAGCAGCCAAGGCAGGGGAAGGAGCACAGATACGCAGTATTTT. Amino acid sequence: CASSQGRGRSTDTQYF.

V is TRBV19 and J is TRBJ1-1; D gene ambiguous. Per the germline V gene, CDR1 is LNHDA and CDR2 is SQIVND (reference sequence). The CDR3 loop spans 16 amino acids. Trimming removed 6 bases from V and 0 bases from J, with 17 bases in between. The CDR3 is CASSPVKVDMNTEAFF. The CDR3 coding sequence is TGTGCCAGTAGCCCCGTGAAGGTCGACATGAACACTGAAGCTTTCTTT.

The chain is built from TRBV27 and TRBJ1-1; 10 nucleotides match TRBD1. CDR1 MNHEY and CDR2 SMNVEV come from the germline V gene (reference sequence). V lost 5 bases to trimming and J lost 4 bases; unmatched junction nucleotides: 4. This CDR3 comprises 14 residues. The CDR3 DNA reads TGTGCCAGCAGTGTGGACAGGGGGGGCACTGAAGCTTTCTTT. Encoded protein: CASSVDRGGTEAFF.

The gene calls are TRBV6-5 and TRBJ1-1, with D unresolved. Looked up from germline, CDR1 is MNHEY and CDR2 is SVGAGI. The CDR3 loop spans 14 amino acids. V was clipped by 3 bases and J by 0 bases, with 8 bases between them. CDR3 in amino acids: CASSYFGVNTEAFF. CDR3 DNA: TGTGCCAGCAGTTATTTCGGGGTGAACACTGAAGCTTTCTTT.

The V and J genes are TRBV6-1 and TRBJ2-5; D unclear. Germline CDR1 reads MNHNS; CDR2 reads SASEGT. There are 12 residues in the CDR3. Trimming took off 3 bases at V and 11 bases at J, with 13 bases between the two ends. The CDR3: CASSDPTTRQYF. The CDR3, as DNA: TGTGCCAGCAGTGATCCAACGACCAGACAGTACTTC.

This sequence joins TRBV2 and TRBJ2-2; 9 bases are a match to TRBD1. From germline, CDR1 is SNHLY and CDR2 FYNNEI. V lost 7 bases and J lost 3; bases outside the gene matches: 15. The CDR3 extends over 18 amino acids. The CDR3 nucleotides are TGTGCCAGCAAGGCTCGGCCGGGACAGGGATCGGACACCGGGGAGCTGTTTTTT. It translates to CASKARPGQGSDTGELFF.

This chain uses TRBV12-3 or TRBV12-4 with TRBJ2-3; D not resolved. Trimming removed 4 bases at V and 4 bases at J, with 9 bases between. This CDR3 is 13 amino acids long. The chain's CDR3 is CASSSLGPDTQYF. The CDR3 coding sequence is TGTGCCAGCAGTTCCCTTGGGCCAGATACGCAGTATTTT.

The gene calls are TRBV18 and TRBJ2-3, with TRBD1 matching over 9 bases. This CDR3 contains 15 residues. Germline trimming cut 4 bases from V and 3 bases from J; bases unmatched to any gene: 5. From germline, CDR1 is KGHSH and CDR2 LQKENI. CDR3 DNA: TGTGCCAGCTCACGCAGAGGACAGGGGACAGATACGCAGTATTTT. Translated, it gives CASSRRGQGTDTQYF. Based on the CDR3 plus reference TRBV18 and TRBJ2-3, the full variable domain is NAGVMQNPRHLVRRRGQEARLRCSPMKGHSHVYWYRQLPEEGLKFMVYLQKENIIDESGMPKERFSAEFPKEGPSILRIQQVVRGDSAAYFCASSRRGQGTDTQYFGPGTRLTVL.

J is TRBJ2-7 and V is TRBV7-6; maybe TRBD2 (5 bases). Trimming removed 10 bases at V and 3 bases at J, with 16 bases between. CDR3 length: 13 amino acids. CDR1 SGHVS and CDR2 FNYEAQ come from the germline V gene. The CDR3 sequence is CATSEGPDYEQYF. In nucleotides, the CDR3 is TGTGCCACCAGTGAGGGCCCGGACTACGAGCAGTACTTC.

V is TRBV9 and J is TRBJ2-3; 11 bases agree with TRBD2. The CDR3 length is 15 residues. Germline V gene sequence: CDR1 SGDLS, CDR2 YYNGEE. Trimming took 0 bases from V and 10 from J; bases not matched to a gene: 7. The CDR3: CASSVGLAGGLAQYF. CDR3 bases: TGTGCCAGCAGCGTAGGGCTAGCGGGAGGTCTTGCGCAGTATTTT. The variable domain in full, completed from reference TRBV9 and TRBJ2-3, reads DSGVTQTPKHLITATGQRVTLRCSPRSGDLSVYWYQQSLDQGLQFLIQYYNGEERAKGNILERFSAQQFPDLHSELNLSSLELGDSALYFCASSVGLAGGLAQYFGPGTRLTVL.

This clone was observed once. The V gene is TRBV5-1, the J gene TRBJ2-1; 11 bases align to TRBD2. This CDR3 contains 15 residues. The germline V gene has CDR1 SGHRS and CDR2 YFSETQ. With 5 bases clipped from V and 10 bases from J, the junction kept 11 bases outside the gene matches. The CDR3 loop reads CASRDVAGGPGEQFF. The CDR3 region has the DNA TGCGCCAGCAGGGATGTAGCGGGAGGGCCGGGAGAGCAGTTCTTC.

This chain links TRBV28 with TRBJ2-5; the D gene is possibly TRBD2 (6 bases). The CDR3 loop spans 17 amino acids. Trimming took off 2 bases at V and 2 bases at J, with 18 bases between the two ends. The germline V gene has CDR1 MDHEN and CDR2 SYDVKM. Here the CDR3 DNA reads TGTGCCAGCAGTTTAACCCCGCTGGGCGCGGGGCAAGAGACCCAGTACTTC. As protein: CASSLTPLGAGQETQYF.

CDR3 amino acids: CASSLDGSTETQYF. The CDR3 DNA is TGTGCCAGCAGCTTGGACGGGAGCACAGAGACCCAGTACTTC. The gene calls are TRBV5-5 and TRBJ2-5; tentatively, D is TRBD2 (6 bases). The germline V and J ends were trimmed by 0 bases and 4 bases, with 10 bases remaining between them. This CDR3 is built from 14 residues. Germline V gives CDR1 SGHKS, CDR2 YYEKEE (reference sequence). The full variable domain, in which reference TRBV5-5 and TRBJ2-5 provide the parts outside the CDR3, is DAGVTQSPTHLIKTRGQQVTLRCSPISGHKSVSWYQQVLGQGPQFIFQYYEKEERGRGNFPDRFSARQFPNYSSELNVNALLLGDSALYLCASSLDGSTETQYFGPGTRLLVL.

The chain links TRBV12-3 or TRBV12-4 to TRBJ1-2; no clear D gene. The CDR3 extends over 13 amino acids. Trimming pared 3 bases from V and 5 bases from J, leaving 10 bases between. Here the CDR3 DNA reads TGTGCCAGCAGTTTTACCCCGGAATATGGCTACACCTTC. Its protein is CASSFTPEYGYTF.

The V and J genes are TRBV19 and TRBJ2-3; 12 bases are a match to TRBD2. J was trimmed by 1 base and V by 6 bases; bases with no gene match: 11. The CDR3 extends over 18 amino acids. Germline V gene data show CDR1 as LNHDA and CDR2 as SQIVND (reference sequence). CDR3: CASSQPQGLAGGTDTQYF. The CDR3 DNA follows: TGTGCCAGTAGCCAACCTCAGGGACTAGCGGGTGGCACAGATACGCAGTATTTT.

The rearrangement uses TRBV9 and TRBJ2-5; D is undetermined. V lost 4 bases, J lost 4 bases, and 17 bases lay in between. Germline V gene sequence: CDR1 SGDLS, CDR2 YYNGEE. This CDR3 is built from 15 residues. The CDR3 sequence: CASSPDPQSRETQYF. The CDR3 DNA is TGTGCCAGCAGCCCGGACCCCCAGAGTAGAGAGACCCAGTACTTC. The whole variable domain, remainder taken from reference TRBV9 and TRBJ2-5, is DSGVTQTPKHLITATGQRVTLRCSPRSGDLSVYWYQQSLDQGLQFLIQYYNGEERAKGNILERFSAQQFPDLHSELNLSSLELGDSALYFCASSPDPQSRETQYFGPGTRLLVL.

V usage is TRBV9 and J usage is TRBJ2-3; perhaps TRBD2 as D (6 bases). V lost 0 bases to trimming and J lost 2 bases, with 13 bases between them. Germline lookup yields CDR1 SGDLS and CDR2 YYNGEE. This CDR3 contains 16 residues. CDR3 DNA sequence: TGTGCCAGCAGCGTAGTACCTAGCGTAGACACAGATACGCAGTATTTT. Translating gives CASSVVPSVDTDTQYF.

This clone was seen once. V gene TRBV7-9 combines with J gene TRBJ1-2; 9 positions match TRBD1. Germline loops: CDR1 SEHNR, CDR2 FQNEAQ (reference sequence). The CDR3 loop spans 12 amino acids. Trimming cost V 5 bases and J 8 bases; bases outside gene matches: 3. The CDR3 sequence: CASSGDRVGYTF. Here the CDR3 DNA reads TGTGCCAGCAGCGGGGACAGGGTGGGCTACACCTTC.

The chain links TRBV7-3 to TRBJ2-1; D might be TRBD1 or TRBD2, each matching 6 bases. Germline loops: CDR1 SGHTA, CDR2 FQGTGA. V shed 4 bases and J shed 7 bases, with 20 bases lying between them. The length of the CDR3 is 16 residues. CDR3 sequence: CASSSTGAGIMNEQFF. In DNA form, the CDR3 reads TGTGCCAGCAGCTCCACGGGGGCGGGGATCATGAATGAGCAGTTCTTC.